Below, 10 T cell receptor beta chains from the same sample are listed, as sequenced in a study of blood T cells in healthy people across ages. It was with a sample-barcoded 5' primer and a J-beta primer mix that a second PCR of roughly 6 to 12 cycles was run. TCRdb re-derived calls from the 5' RACE reads in MiXCR, one entry per CDR3 protein. In the table there are some 940,000 distinct CDR3 sequences, approximately 32% of which are singletons. The same sample was also studied in work on T cells of mothers and their children.

The material sequenced was blood. The receptors were gathered from a middle-aged woman in good health.

This clonotype was seen only a few times. The chain combines TRBV10-3 with TRBJ2-3, with unresolved D. The CDR3 is 11 residues long. The V end lost 8 bases, the J end lost 2 bases, and 5 bases lay between the germline ends. Germline V gene lookup returns CDR1 ENHRY and CDR2 SYGVKD. This CDR3 is CAIGYTDTQYF. CDR3 bases: TGTGCCATCGGCTACACAGATACGCAGTATTTT.

Many counts were recorded for this clonotype. The chain couples TRBV20-1 to TRBJ2-5; 8 bases match TRBD1. The V and J ends lost 0 bases and 5 bases, in that order; junction bases with no gene match: 11. This CDR3 has 16 residues. Germline lookup yields CDR1 DFQATT and CDR2 SNEGSKA (reference sequence). CDR3: CSARDSGQGPLETQYF. CDR3 coding DNA: TGCAGTGCTAGAGATAGCGGACAGGGACCTTTGGAGACCCAGTACTTC.

The chain couples TRBV6-6 to TRBJ1-1; tentative D call: TRBD1 (6 bases). This CDR3 is built from 14 residues. Between the trimmed V and J ends, which lost 6 bases and 4 bases, there was a span of 15 bases. CDR1 is MNHNY, CDR2 SVGAGI, per germline (reference sequence). CDR3: CASRWRTDGTEAFF. The CDR3 coding sequence is TGTGCCAGCAGGTGGAGGACAGACGGCACTGAAGCTTTCTTT.

This clonotype was detected only a few times. The CDR3 region is CASRRTEAMNTEAFF. Here the CDR3 DNA reads TGCGCCAGCAGAAGAACAGAAGCCATGAACACTGAAGCTTTCTTT. This rearrangement joins TRBV5-1 to TRBJ1-1; no clear D gene. Germline values: CDR1 SGHRS, CDR2 YFSETQ. V was pared by 5 bases and J by 0 bases, with 14 bases between. There are 15 residues in the CDR3.

The chain is built from TRBV19 and TRBJ2-3, with 9 nucleotides matching TRBD1. After removal of 1 base from V and 4 bases from J, the junction contained 15 bases not matched to a gene. CDR1 and CDR2 (germline): LNHDA, SQIVND (reference sequence). The CDR3 contains 19 residues. Here the CDR3 reads CASSIGLFVRQGVPDTQYF. CDR3 DNA sequence: TGTGCCAGTAGTATAGGGCTTTTCGTGAGACAGGGGGTCCCAGATACGCAGTATTTT.

About this clonotype itself: At one end the junction does not follow the germline gene, possibly because of a read error. The V call is TRBV12-3 or TRBV12-4, the J call TRBJ2-3, with no clear D. The CDR3 has 13 amino acids. CDR3 nucleotides: TGTGCCAGCAGTTTAGTAAGCACAGATGCGCAGTATTTT. As protein: CASSLVSTDAQYF.

This clonotype appeared a single time. The chain recombines TRBV20-1 with TRBJ2-1; possibly TRBD2 for D (5 bases). CDR3 size: 13 residues. Germline loops: CDR1 DFQATT, CDR2 SNEGSKA (reference sequence). The V end lost 1 base, the J end lost 13 bases, and 17 bases lay between the germline ends. CDR3 protein: CSARGLAQLEQFF. The CDR3 DNA is TGCAGTGCTAGAGGCCTAGCCCAATTGGAACAGTTCTTC.

This clonotype has a handful of counts. V gene TRBV2 combines with J gene TRBJ2-3, with D perhaps TRBD2 (6 bases). The CDR3 sequence is 13 residues long. Trimming pared 3 bases from V and 8 bases from J, leaving 12 bases between. CDR1 is SNHLY and CDR2 is FYNNEI in the germline V gene. The CDR3 is CASSEGKGGTQYF. The CDR3 nucleotides read TGTGCCAGCAGTGAGGGGAAGGGAGGTACGCAGTATTTT.

In regard to this clonotype: The junction shows a germline mismatch at one end, possibly a read error. This rearrangement joins TRBV7-9 to TRBJ1-1; TRBD1 agrees at 7 bases. Per the germline V gene, CDR1 is SEHNR and CDR2 is FQNEAQ (reference sequence). The CDR3 has 14 residues. The chain's CDR3 is CTSSTRTGNTEAFF. The DNA of the CDR3 is TGTACCAGCAGCACCAGGACAGGGAACACTGAAGCTTTCTTT.

CDR3 protein: CASSLVMGGLLQFEQFF. The CDR3 DNA is TGTGCCAGCAGCTTAGTTATGGGCGGGTTACTGCAATTTGAGCAGTTCTTC. The gene calls are TRBV7-8 and TRBJ2-1; D may be TRBD2 (5 bases). Germline loops: CDR1 SGHVS, CDR2 FQNEAQ. There are 17 residues in the CDR3. Between the trimmed V and J ends, which lost 1 base and 9 bases, there was a span of 22 bases.